Presented here are 18 T cell receptor beta chains from one specimen sequenced in a study of cytomegalovirus exposure and HLA in healthy donors. Libraries were prepared by immunoSEQ multiplex PCR; TCRdb keeps only in-frame clonotypes and omits some of them. The table records about 260,000 clones, 80% to 95% of them present only once. Sequencing was performed on PBMCs. Receptor source: a woman aged 25-40 years in good health and CMV-seronegative.

This chain joins TRBV28 and TRBJ2-7, with a tentative D call TRBD2 (6 bases). The CDR3 runs 17 residues. The V end lost 2 bases, the J end lost 6 bases, and 23 bases lay between the germline ends. From germline, CDR1 is MDHEN and CDR2 SYDVKM. In DNA form, the CDR3 reads TGTGCCAGCAGTTTACCCCCCCTTTTGGGGAGGCAGGTCGAGCAGTACTTC. This codes for CASSLPPLLGRQVEQYF.

The rearrangement uses TRBV28 and TRBJ2-5; 10 bases agree with TRBD2. In germline, CDR1 is MDHEN, CDR2 SYDVKM. The CDR3 has 21 residues. Unmatched junction bases numbered 22, after V lost 1 base and J lost 5 bases. CDR3 coding DNA: TGTGCCAGCAGTTTATCTCTACAGGGTAATCTAGCGGGAGTATCTATGGAGACCCAGTACTTC. Translation: CASSLSLQGNLAGVSMETQYF.

This clone appeared a few times. The chain combines TRBV18 with TRBJ1-3; unclear D gene. The CDR3 is 14 amino acids. Trimming stripped 2 bases from V and 4 bases from J, with 9 bases between. Germline CDR1 KGHSH, CDR2 LQKENI. CDR3 protein: CASSPGRIGNTIYF. In DNA, the CDR3 is TGTGCCAGCTCACCAGGGAGGATCGGAAACACCATATATTTT.

This sequence joins TRBV13 and TRBJ2-5; TRBD1 matches 12 bases. There are 17 residues in the CDR3. Germline V gene lookup returns CDR1 PRHDT and CDR2 FYEKMQ (reference sequence). V lost 1 base, J lost 5 bases, and 8 bases stayed unmatched. CDR3 residues: CASSLVAGTGGVETQYF. The CDR3 DNA is TGTGCCAGCAGCTTAGTAGCTGGGACAGGGGGCGTTGAGACCCAGTACTTC. Complete variable domain (other parts from reference TRBV13 and TRBJ2-5): AAGVIQSPRHLIKEKRETATLKCYPIPRHDTVYWYQQGPGQDPQFLISFYEKMQSDKGSIPDRFSAQQFSDYHSELNMSSLELGDSALYFCASSLVAGTGGVETQYFGPGTRLLVL.

The V and J genes are TRBV7-9 and TRBJ2-5; weak D call: TRBD2 (5 bases). This CDR3 contains 11 residues. The ends were cut back, 1 base at V and 10 bases at J, with 7 bases in the middle. Germline V gene lookup returns CDR1 SEHNR and CDR2 FQNEAQ (reference sequence). The CDR3 nucleotides are TGTGCCAGCAGCTTAGGAGGAGGCCAGTACTTC. This translates into CASSLGGGQYF.

The V call is TRBV5-1, the J call TRBJ1-1; the D is unclear. Deletions cut 5 bases from V and 1 base from J, with 9 bases between. The CDR3 consists of 13 residues. Germline CDR1 reads SGHRS; CDR2 reads YFSETQ. The CDR3: CASRGTKNTEAFF. The DNA of the CDR3 is TGCGCCAGCAGGGGCACCAAGAACACTGAAGCTTTCTTT.

This clone was counted once. This chain uses TRBV7-8 with TRBJ2-3; D uncertain. CDR1 and CDR2 from the germline V gene are SGHVS and FQNEAQ. With 2 bases removed from V and 9 bases from J, the gap between germline ends came to 12 bases. The CDR3 totals 13 residues. The CDR3 DNA sequence: TGTGCCAGCAGCTTATCTCCGCCCGGGACGCAGTATTTT. Translation gives CASSLSPPGTQYF.

The chain carries TRBV30 and TRBJ2-1, with D possibly TRBD2 on 6 matching bases. CDR3 length: 15 residues. Germline V CDR1 and CDR2: GTSNPN, SVGIG (reference sequence). V was clipped by 0 bases and J by 2 bases, with 11 bases between them. This CDR3 is CAWSVLGGTYNEQFF. CDR3 sequence (DNA): TGTGCCTGGAGTGTACTAGGCGGGACCTACAATGAGCAGTTCTTC.

The chain links TRBV5-5 to TRBJ2-5; D is unresolved. Germline assignment: CDR1 SGHKS and CDR2 YYEKEE (reference sequence). V shed 0 bases and J shed 5 bases, with 11 bases lying between them. The CDR3 contains 14 residues. The CDR3 loop reads CASSLVDGRETQYF. The CDR3 nucleotides are TGTGCCAGCAGCTTGGTGGACGGCCGGGAGACCCAGTACTTC.

CDR3: CASSLGESTEAFF. The CDR3 nucleotides read TGTGCCAGCAGCCTGGGAGAGAGCACTGAAGCTTTCTTT. This chain connects TRBV7-3 to TRBJ1-1, with no clear D. Trimming stripped 5 bases from V and 4 bases from J, with 11 bases between. CDR1 is SGHTA and CDR2 is FQGTGA in the germline V gene. The CDR3 covers 13 residues.

The rearrangement uses TRBV5-6 and TRBJ2-7, with 7 nucleotides matching TRBD1. Per the germline V gene, CDR1 is SGHDT and CDR2 is YYEEEE. J gave up 4 bases and V 3 bases, and 7 bases lay outside the gene matches. The CDR3 covers 14 residues. The CDR3 loop reads CASSSDRVGYEQYF. The CDR3 nucleotides are TGTGCCAGCAGCTCAGACAGGGTGGGATACGAGCAGTACTTC.

The chain combines TRBV2 with TRBJ2-7; 10 bases are a match to TRBD1. The ends lost 4 bases at V and 4 bases at J; junction bases unmatched: 4. Germline assignment: CDR1 SNHLY and CDR2 FYNNEI. CDR3 length equals 14 residues. The CDR3 reads CASSGRDRGYEQYF. As DNA, the CDR3 is TGTGCCAGCAGTGGCCGGGACAGGGGATACGAGCAGTACTTC.

The gene calls are TRBV5-1 and TRBJ2-7; D gene unclear. Trimming took 0 bases from V and 7 from J, leaving 8 bases between them. CDR3 length equals 12 residues. Germline V gives CDR1 SGHRS, CDR2 YFSETQ. The CDR3 sequence is CASSLEGPEQYF. The CDR3 bases are TGCGCCAGCAGCTTGGAAGGACCAGAGCAGTACTTC. Full variable domain (rest looked up from reference TRBV5-1 and TRBJ2-7): KAGVTQTPRYLIKTRGQQVTLSCSPISGHRSVSWYQQTPGQGLQFLFEYFSETQRNKGNFPGRFSGRQFSNSRSEMNVSTLELGDSALYLCASSLEGPEQYFGPGTRLTVT.

The J gene is TRBJ2-2, the V gene TRBV9; 8 bases map to TRBD2. CDR3 size: 15 residues. V lost 0 bases, J lost 5 bases, and 3 bases stayed unmatched. The germline CDR1 and CDR2 sequences are SGDLS and YYNGEE. This chain's CDR3 is CASSVGSGGTGELFF. The DNA of the CDR3 is TGTGCCAGCAGCGTAGGGTCGGGAGGGACCGGGGAGCTGTTTTTT.

This clone is a singleton in its sample. The rearrangement joins TRBV21-1 to TRBJ2-7; the D call TRBD1 from the table was never checked on the DNA. TRBV21-1 is a documented pseudogene. This CDR3 has 12 amino acids. CDR3 coding DNA: TGTGCCAGCCCTGTCAGGGCCAACGAGCAGTACTTC. It is translated as CASPVRANEQYF.

This clone was found a few times. This chain uses TRBV2 with TRBJ2-2, with 9 bases fitting TRBD2. V was clipped by 8 bases and J by 7 bases; unmatched bases: 5. The length of the CDR3 is 13 residues. CDR1 SNHLY and CDR2 FYNNEI come from the germline V gene. The CDR3 protein is CASSGLAVGELFF. The CDR3 DNA reads as TGTGCCAGCTCGGGACTAGCTGTCGGGGAGCTGTTTTTT.

This rearrangement joins TRBV5-1 to TRBJ2-1; weak D call: TRBD2 (5 bases). The V end was cut by 1 base, the J end by 8 bases, with 7 bases between. Looked up from germline, CDR1 is SGHRS and CDR2 is YFSETQ. This CDR3 region has 12 residues. The CDR3 sequence: CASSLIGDEQFF. Here the CDR3 DNA reads TGCGCCAGCAGCTTGATCGGGGATGAGCAGTTCTTC. Looking up the rest from reference TRBV5-1 and TRBJ2-1 gives the full variable domain: KAGVTQTPRYLIKTRGQQVTLSCSPISGHRSVSWYQQTPGQGLQFLFEYFSETQRNKGNFPGRFSGRQFSNSRSEMNVSTLELGDSALYLCASSLIGDEQFFGPGTRLTVL.

The gene calls are TRBV7-6 and TRBJ2-4; the D gene is possibly TRBD2 (5 bases). Germline CDR1 and CDR2: SGHVS and FNYEAQ. The V end lost 0 bases, the J end lost 9 bases, and 12 bases lay between the germline ends. The CDR3 sequence is 14 residues long. CDR3: CASSLAETGSIQYF. As DNA, the CDR3 is TGTGCCAGCAGCTTAGCGGAGACGGGGAGCATTCAGTACTTC.